This T cell receptor beta chain was recorded in a study of shared clonotypes between healthy human individuals. A note on this clone: The same CDR3 also results from other DNA sequences found in this sample.

The CDR3 covers 12 residues. Deletions cut 0 bases from V and 4 bases from J, with 4 bases between. CDR1 is WSHSY, CDR2 SAAADI, per germline. Per the original methods: ImmunoSEQ gave junction-only sequences without quality scores, so filtering differed. Data came from immunoSEQ multiplex PCR; TCRdb stores just in-frame clones and leaves some out. V and J calls and clone size follow that table, whereas D and trimming were derived from the DNA. The sample has about 680,000 clones; less than 85% are singletons. The sample consisted of memory CD4+ T cells sorted from blood. Noted subset: CD45RA-negative fraction. This chain links TRBV10-2 with TRBJ2-7; the D is unclear. This receptor was identified in a woman aged 25 to 45 in good health. Written as DNA, the CDR3 is TGCGCCAGCAGTGAGTCTGGGTACGAGCAGTACTTC. Protein product: CASSESGYEQYF.